This T cell receptor beta chain was recovered during a study of shared clonotypes between healthy human individuals. Study-level results: Sharing across four donors was highest in naive CD4 (around 5%) and lowest in memory CD8 (roughly 0.4%). Donor clonotype sharing was expected to depend on sequencing depth.

CDR1 and CDR2 from the germline V gene are LNHNV and YYDKDF (reference sequence). The CDR3 consists of 17 residues. V lost 4 bases and J lost 6; bases outside the gene matches: 8. Original processing methods: Junction-only immunoSEQ data arrived without quality scores, meaning filtering differed. Produced via immunoSEQ multiplex PCR; TCRdb's table is partial and in-frame only. The V and J calls and clone size come from that table; D and trimming were worked out from the DNA. The sample records around 2,000,000 clones, around 96% being singletons. The naive CD8 population came from CD45RO-negative cells selected for CCR7, without terminally differentiated effector memory CD45RA+ cells. This clone has just one count. The antigen is undetermined.

Source material: naive CD8+ T cells sorted from blood. This chain links TRBV15 with TRBJ2-2; 13 positions match TRBD2. The sequence was collected from a man aged 18 to 30 in good health. The CDR3 region has the DNA TGTGCCACCAGCACTACTAGCGGGGGGGCCGCTCCCGGGGAGCTGTTTTTT. Translated: CATSTTSGGAAPGELFF.